The 3 T cell receptor beta chains reported below all come from one sample, sequenced in a study of T cell repertoires in cytomegalovirus infection (dated by TCRdb to between 2018 and 2021). For sequencing, an Illumina HiSeq 1500 was employed. TCRdb handled the public reads itself, with Q25 trimming in fastp and clone calling in MiXCR, and kept productive beta chains. For every CDR3 protein sequence, its rows merge into one entry that carries the most common genes and DNA. A total of some 920,000 distinct CDR3 sequences appear in this sample, about 33% of them only once. Clones ranked in the top ten supply around an eighth of the sample. The meaning of the sample's treatment or condition label: in vitro stimulation with specific CMV peptide epitopes to enrich CMV-specific T cells. No cognate antigen is known for these TCRs. Specimen: cultured CD8+ T cells from PBMCs, collected from culture after CMV antigen stimulation. Receptor source: a human donor in good health (CMV status not recorded). Some clones in this sample may be carry-over from other donors' samples.

This clonotype was counted a few times. The V and J genes are TRBV6-1 and TRBJ1-1; a possible D gene is TRBD1 (5 bases). Trimming shortened V by 8 bases and J by 0 bases, and 19 bases separated the two germline ends. Per germline, CDR1 MNHNS and CDR2 SASEGT. The CDR3 is 16 residues long. CDR3 sequence (DNA): TGTGCCAGCCCCCCCGGACACGGAAACATGAACACTGAAGCTTTCTTT. This gives the protein CASPPGHGNMNTEAFF.

V is TRBV7-9 and J is TRBJ2-2; 11 bases map to TRBD2. V gave up 2 bases and J gave up 5 bases; unmatched junction bases: 10. The CDR3 totals 18 residues. Germline loops: CDR1 SEHNR, CDR2 FQNEAQ (reference sequence). CDR3 nucleotides: TGTGCCAGCAGCTTACGGATTAGCGGGGGGGCCGGAACCGGGGAGCTGTTTTTT. Protein: CASSLRISGGAGTGELFF. Together with reference TRBV7-9 and TRBJ2-2, the CDR3 gives the full variable domain: DTGVSQNPRHKITKRGQNVTFRCDPISEHNRLYWYRQTLGQGPEFLTYFQNEAQLEKSRLLSDRFSAERPKGSFSTLEIQRTEQGDSAMYLCASSLRISGGAGTGELFFGEGSRLTVL.

This chain connects TRBV6-5 to TRBJ1-1; 9 bases are a match to TRBD1. This CDR3 contains 17 residues. The J segment lost 7 bases and the V segment lost 2 bases, leaving 14 bases of the junction unmatched. Germline lookup yields CDR1 MNHEY and CDR2 SVGAGI. CDR3 coding DNA: TGTGCCAGCAGTTACAGAGGACAGGGGCGGTTGGACAGTGAAGCTTTCTTT. It codes for CASSYRGQGRLDSEAFF.